The next 2 T cell receptor beta chains were all read from a single sample in a study of cytomegalovirus exposure and HLA in healthy donors. 13 Jbeta primers and 60 Vbeta primers were used for the PCR. Assay: immunoSEQ multiplex PCR; the TCRdb copy retains only in-frame clones and omits some. The sample has under 150,000 clones; roughly 80% are singletons. The sequenced material came from PBMCs. These receptors were collected from a man aged 40-49 years in good health and CMV-seropositive.

J is TRBJ1-2 and V is TRBV7-8; no clear D. Trimming removed 3 bases from V and 2 bases from J, with 10 bases in between. The germline gives CDR1 SGHVS, CDR2 FQNEAQ. The CDR3 consists of 14 residues. The CDR3 loop is CASSLNGVNYGYTF. Written as DNA, the CDR3 is TGTGCCAGCAGCTTGAACGGGGTGAACTATGGCTACACCTTC.

The chain carries TRBV5-8 and TRBJ2-1; 11 bases are a match to TRBD1. The J segment lost 0 bases and the V segment lost 3 bases, leaving 8 bases of the junction unmatched. The CDR3 length is 18 residues. From germline, CDR1 is SGHTS and CDR2 YDEGEE. The CDR3 is CASSSGTGGSSSYNEQFF. As DNA, the CDR3 is TGTGCCAGCAGCTCTGGGACAGGGGGTTCCAGCTCCTACAATGAGCAGTTCTTC.